The 25 T cell receptor beta chains in this list originate from one sample, sequenced in a study of cytomegalovirus exposure and HLA in healthy donors. PCR involved 60 Vbeta and 13 Jbeta primers. The method was immunoSEQ multiplex PCR; TCRdb's version includes in-frame clones alone and lacks a portion of them. The table records around 240,000 clones, roughly 82% of them present only once. Source material: PBMCs. The receptor source for this set is a woman in her 40s in good health and CMV-seropositive.

This clone has only one observation. The chain recombines TRBV4-3 with TRBJ1-2, with D possibly matching TRBD1 (6 bases). The CDR3 runs to 16 residues. Germline V gene lookup returns CDR1 LGHNA and CDR2 YSLEER. Trimming pared 4 bases from V and 4 bases from J, leaving 19 bases between. The CDR3 coding sequence is TGCGCCAGCAGCCTAACAGGGACGGGGGGAGCCTATGGCTACACCTTC. It encodes CASSLTGTGGAYGYTF.

CDR3 nucleotides: TGTGCCAGTACGCAGGGGGGAAACACCATATATTTT. This encodes CASTQGGNTIYF. J is TRBJ1-3 and V is TRBV19; possible D gene TRBD1, 6 bases. The CDR3 is 12 amino acids. The germline V gene encodes CDR1 LNHDA and CDR2 SQIVND (reference sequence). V lost 7 bases and J lost 4, with 8 bases in between. The full variable domain, with the rest looked up from reference TRBV19 and TRBJ1-3, is DGGITQSPKYLFRKEGQNVTLSCEQNLNHDAMYWYRQDPGQGLRLIYYSQIVNDFQKGDIAEGYSVSREKKESFPLTVTSAQKNPTAFYLCASTQGGNTIYFGEGSWLTVV.

The chain uses TRBV11-2 and TRBJ2-7; tentatively, D is TRBD2 (5 bases). Germline V gene lookup returns CDR1 SGHAT and CDR2 FQNNGV. Deletions cut 2 bases from V and 12 bases from J, with 20 bases between. This CDR3 contains 14 residues. CDR3 coding DNA: TGTGCCAGCAGCTTACCGCTGGGAGCGACTCGAATGTACTTC. It encodes CASSLPLGATRMYF.

V is TRBV11-2 and J is TRBJ2-7, with 13 positions matching TRBD2. Germline lookup yields CDR1 SGHAT and CDR2 FQNNGV. The CDR3 totals 17 residues. V shed 5 bases and J 6 bases; nucleotides not matched to a gene: 13. The CDR3 DNA follows: TGTGCCAGCAGCCGCTGGACTAGCGGGAGCCCTCCCCTCGAGCAGTACTTC. This codes for CASSRWTSGSPPLEQYF.

The chain carries TRBV28 and TRBJ1-4; D unresolved. The V gene's germline CDR1 is MDHEN and CDR2 SYDVKM. V dropped 5 bases and J dropped 5 bases, with 12 bases sitting between them. This CDR3 comprises 14 residues. The CDR3 bases are TGTGCCAGCAGTGTACATACTACGAATGAAAAACTGTTTTTT. Residues: CASSVHTTNEKLFF.

The V gene is TRBV19, the J gene TRBJ2-1, with TRBD2 matching 12 bases. The length of the CDR3 is 16 residues. V trimming: 8 bases; J trimming: 0 bases; junction bases outside the gene matches: 5. Germline-derived CDR1 and CDR2 are LNHDA and SQIVND (reference sequence). In nucleotides, the CDR3 is TGTGCCAGTCTGACTAGCGGGAGAAGCTCCTACAATGAGCAGTTCTTC. It codes for CASLTSGRSSYNEQFF.

The chain couples TRBV9 to TRBJ1-2; perhaps TRBD1 as D (6 bases). Trimming pared 3 bases from V and 2 bases from J, leaving 11 bases between. The CDR3 runs to 14 residues. Germline CDR1 reads SGDLS; CDR2 reads YYNGEE. The CDR3 is CASSGSQGNYGYTF. The CDR3, as DNA: TGTGCCAGCAGCGGGTCACAGGGAAACTATGGCTACACCTTC.

This rearrangement joins TRBV2 to TRBJ2-3; 7 positions agree with TRBD2. Trimming took 9 bases from V and 2 from J; bases not matched to a gene: 8. CDR3 length: 14 residues. Germline V lookup: CDR1 SNHLY, CDR2 FYNNEI. As DNA, the CDR3 is TGTGCCAGTAGGACTAGAGGTCTCACAGATACGCAGTATTTT. Its protein product is CASRTRGLTDTQYF.

The chain employs TRBV28 and TRBJ1-2; D gene uncertain. Per the germline V gene, CDR1 is MDHEN and CDR2 is SYDVKM. Trimming cost V 7 bases and J 2 bases, with 14 bases left between them. The CDR3 has 14 residues. This CDR3 reads CASTKPGINYGYTF. The CDR3 DNA follows: TGTGCCAGCACCAAACCCGGGATAAACTATGGCTACACCTTC.

The V call is TRBV29-1, the J call TRBJ2-2; TRBD1 matches 7 bases. CDR3 length: 13 amino acids. Germline CDR1 and CDR2: SQVTM and ANQGSEA. V was clipped by 4 bases and J by 4 bases; unmatched bases: 3. For the CDR3, the DNA is TGCAGCGTTGGACAGGGATCCACCGGGGAGCTGTTTTTT. This sequence encodes CSVGQGSTGELFF.

This clone was counted between two and nine times. The chain uses TRBV9 and TRBJ1-4; perhaps TRBD1 as D (6 bases). Germline CDR1 SGDLS, CDR2 YYNGEE. Trimming removed 3 bases at V and 6 bases at J, with 15 bases between. CDR3 length: 15 residues. The CDR3 is CASSDGGAAYEKLFF. CDR3 sequence (DNA): TGTGCCAGCAGCGACGGGGGGGCGGCTTATGAAAAACTGTTTTTT.

In regard to this clone: Here the CDR3 omits its conserved ending phenylalanine or tryptophan, so a read error is the likely source. The DNA is omitted, as the CDR3 cannot be located on it reliably, and the CDR3 follows TCRdb's listing. The genes are TRBV9 and TRBJ1-1; TRBD1 was called by the table and not checked on the DNA. The CDR3 length equals 9 residues, ends included. The V gene's germline CDR1 is SGDLS and CDR2 YYNGEE. The CDR3 loop is CASSPDKEL.

This chain connects TRBV15 to TRBJ2-7, with a weak D call TRBD1 (5 bases). The CDR3 runs to 16 residues. Germline V CDR1 and CDR2: LNHNV, YYDKDF (reference sequence). With 1 base removed from V and 0 bases from J, the gap between germline ends came to 13 bases. CDR3 region: CATSRVRQSSSYEQYF. In DNA, the CDR3 is TGTGCCACCAGCAGAGTACGACAGTCTAGCTCCTACGAGCAGTACTTC.

The gene calls are TRBV11-3 and TRBJ2-1; 11 nucleotides agree with TRBD2. This CDR3 region has 16 residues. Trimming cost V 1 base and J 6 bases; bases outside gene matches: 5. In germline, CDR1 is SGHNT, CDR2 YENEEA. The CDR3 reads CASSLGLSGRANEQFF. CDR3 bases: TGTGCCAGCAGCTTAGGACTTAGCGGGAGGGCCAATGAGCAGTTCTTC.

The chain couples TRBV7-2 to TRBJ2-1; 10 positions match TRBD2. This CDR3 contains 14 residues. CDR1 and CDR2 (germline): SGHTA, FQGNSA. Losses at the gene ends were 2 bases for V and 9 bases for J; bases not matched to a gene: 4. In nucleotides, the CDR3 is TGTGCCAGCAGCTTAAGACTAGCGGGTGCTGAGCAGTTCTTC. Residues: CASSLRLAGAEQFF. The variable domain in full, completed from reference TRBV7-2 and TRBJ2-1, reads GAGVSQSPSNKVTEKGKDVELRCDPISGHTALYWYRQSLGQGLEFLIYFQGNSAPDKSGLPSDRFSAERTGGSVSTLTIQRTQQEDSAVYLCASSLRLAGAEQFFGPGTRLTVL.

The J gene is TRBJ1-2, the V gene TRBV6-1; 7 bases are a match to TRBD1. The germline CDR1 and CDR2 sequences are MNHNS and SASEGT. With 1 base clipped from V and 4 bases from J, the junction kept 6 bases outside the gene matches. This CDR3 is built from 15 residues. CDR3 DNA: TGTGCCAGCAGTGAAGGGTCGGGACAGACCTATGGCTACACCTTC. Encoded protein: CASSEGSGQTYGYTF.

The gene calls are TRBV4-3 and TRBJ1-3; D is possibly TRBD1 (5 bases). Trimming removed 0 bases at V and 2 bases at J, with 14 bases between. The CDR3 sequence is 17 residues long. CDR1 and CDR2 from the germline V gene are LGHNA and YSLEER. CDR3 bases: TGCGCCAGCAGCCAAGATAGAGCCAGGGTAGCTGGAAACACCATATATTTT. Translated, it gives CASSQDRARVAGNTIYF.

This chain connects TRBV13 to TRBJ2-7, with a weak D call TRBD2 (5 bases). Germline-derived CDR1 and CDR2 are PRHDT and FYEKMQ (reference sequence). Trimming left V 3 bases short and J 1 base short, with 16 bases between. The CDR3 extends over 16 amino acids. The CDR3 sequence is CASSLRRGSWSYEQYF. The DNA for the CDR3 is TGTGCCAGCAGCTTGAGACGGGGTTCATGGTCCTACGAGCAGTACTTC.

This chain joins TRBV5-4 and TRBJ2-7, with D hard to call. The CDR3 contains 11 residues. Germline CDR1 is SGHNT and CDR2 is YYREEE (reference sequence). Trimming took 0 bases from V and 7 from J, leaving 5 bases between them. CDR3: CASSLVGEQYF. CDR3 sequence (DNA): TGTGCCAGCAGCTTGGTCGGGGAGCAGTACTTC. The variable domain in full, with the rest retrieved from reference TRBV5-4 and TRBJ2-7, is ETGVTQSPTHLIKTRGQQVTLRCSSQSGHNTVSWYQQALGQGPQFIFQYYREEENGRGNFPPRFSGLQFPNYSSELNVNALELDDSALYLCASSLVGEQYFGPGTRLTVT.

The chain employs TRBV6-5 and TRBJ2-7, with a tentative D call TRBD1 (6 bases). Trimming pared 5 bases from V and 1 base from J, leaving 9 bases between. Germline CDR1 MNHEY, CDR2 SVGAGI. This CDR3 region has 13 residues. CDR3 loop: CASSRQESYEQYF. CDR3 nucleotides: TGTGCCAGCAGTAGACAGGAGTCCTACGAGCAGTACTTC.

The V call is TRBV5-1, the J call TRBJ1-2; 8 positions match TRBD1. Germline trimming cut 3 bases from V and 3 bases from J; bases unmatched to any gene: 1. Looked up from germline, CDR1 is SGHRS and CDR2 is YFSETQ. The CDR3 sequence is 13 residues long. CDR3 region: CASSSDRDYGYTF. The DNA for the CDR3 is TGCGCCAGCAGCTCGGACAGGGACTATGGCTACACCTTC.

The gene calls are TRBV27 and TRBJ1-6, with D perhaps TRBD1 (6 bases). CDR3 length: 15 amino acids. Germline CDR1 reads MNHEY; CDR2 reads SMNVEV (reference sequence). The ends were cut back, 2 bases at V and 10 bases at J, with 15 bases in the middle. The CDR3 DNA follows: TGTGCCAGCAGTTTACGAAACAGGGAGCAGTCACCCCTCCACTTT. It specifies CASSLRNREQSPLHF.

This chain uses TRBV6-5 with TRBJ2-6, with unresolved D. CDR3 length equals 13 residues. The germline V gene has CDR1 MNHEY and CDR2 SVGAGI. The germline V and J ends were trimmed by 6 bases and 3 bases, with 6 bases remaining between them. The CDR3 is CASRRRGANVLTF. The CDR3 region has the DNA TGTGCCAGCAGGCGCCGTGGGGCCAACGTCCTGACTTTC.

The chain combines TRBV11-2 with TRBJ1-5; a possible D gene is TRBD1 (5 bases). V was trimmed by 3 bases and J by 0 bases, leaving 12 bases between them. There are 16 residues in the CDR3. CDR1 and CDR2 (germline): SGHAT, FQNNGV. DNA of the CDR3: TGTGCCAGCAGCTTCGGGGGGGGTGGTAGCAATCAGCCCCAGCATTTT. Translation gives CASSFGGGGSNQPQHF.

The chain combines TRBV5-5 with TRBJ2-2, with a weak D call TRBD1 (5 bases). The CDR3 is 13 amino acids. With 4 bases removed from V and 4 bases from J, the gap between germline ends came to 8 bases. The V gene's germline CDR1 is SGHKS and CDR2 YYEKEE (reference sequence). The CDR3, as DNA: TGTGCCAGCAGCCGACAGTTCACCGGGGAGCTGTTTTTT. This encodes CASSRQFTGELFF.